Listed below are T cell receptor beta chains from one sample, sequenced in a study of cytomegalovirus exposure and HLA in healthy donors. Sequencing was performed with immunoSEQ multiplex PCR; in TCRdb, only in-frame clones are kept and a portion is missing. The sample records roughly 250,000 clones, 75% to 90% being singletons. The sequenced sample consisted of PBMCs. The receptors originated from a young woman in good health and CMV-seropositive. Each CDR3 is given with its conserved first and last residue.

CDR3 protein	J gene	V gene
CASSLAKTGYNEQFF	TRBJ2-1	TRBV7-9
CAWSTGTVEKLFF	TRBJ1-4	TRBV30
CASSESKQGSYNEQFF	TRBJ2-1	TRBV10-2
CASSPGGPRGTQYF	TRBJ2-3	TRBV28
CASTDGLAGPEETQYF	TRBJ2-5	TRBV19
CASTPPGQGEKQYF	TRBJ2-7	TRBV28
CASSVQGAREAFF	TRBJ1-1	TRBV19
CASSQSETQETQYF	TRBJ2-5	TRBV28
CAWRRLAGVDEQFF	TRBJ2-1	TRBV30
CASATGGISYEQYF	TRBJ2-7	TRBV28
CASTREGRINEKLFF	TRBJ1-4	TRBV5-1
CASSQQGLQETQYF	TRBJ2-5	TRBV27
CASSEMETATYSYEQYF	TRBJ2-7	TRBV2
CASSSGTGLSPQHF	TRBJ1-5	TRBV11-2
CASSGTGVTEAFF	TRBJ1-1	TRBV28
CASTRLDTQYF	TRBJ2-3	TRBV6-6
CATSAWDRAGEQYF	TRBJ2-7	TRBV15
CASSYSSAGPYEQYF	TRBJ2-7	TRBV6-5
CASSLDREDTQYF	TRBJ2-3	TRBV11-3
CASSSGFPSSYEQYF	TRBJ2-7	TRBV13
CASSKRSGTGNNQPQHF	TRBJ1-5	TRBV21-1